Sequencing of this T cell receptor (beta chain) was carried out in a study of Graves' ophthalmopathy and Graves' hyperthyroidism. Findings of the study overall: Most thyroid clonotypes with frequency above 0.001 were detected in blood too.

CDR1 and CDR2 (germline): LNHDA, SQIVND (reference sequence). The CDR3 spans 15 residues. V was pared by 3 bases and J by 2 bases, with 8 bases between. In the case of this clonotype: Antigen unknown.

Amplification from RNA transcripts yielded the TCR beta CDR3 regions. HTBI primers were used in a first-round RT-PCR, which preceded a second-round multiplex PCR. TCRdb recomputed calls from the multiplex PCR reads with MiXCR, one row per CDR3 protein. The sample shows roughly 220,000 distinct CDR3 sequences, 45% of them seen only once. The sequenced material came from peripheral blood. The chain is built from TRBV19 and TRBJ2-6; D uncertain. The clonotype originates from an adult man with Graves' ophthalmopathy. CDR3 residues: CASSISATGANVLTF. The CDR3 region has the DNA TGTGCCAGTAGTATTTCAGCCACTGGGGCCAACGTCCTGACTTTC.